This entry lists 20 T cell receptor beta chains sequenced from one sample in a study of control samples from healthy donors and cancer patients. Produced via immunoSEQ multiplex PCR; TCRdb's table is partial and in-frame only. The sample records approximately 160,000 clones, approximately 94% being singletons. The sequenced sample was blood. Receptors were obtained from a woman aged 18-29 years in good health.

The rearrangement links TRBV11-3 to TRBJ1-1, with D uncertain. V lost 2 bases, J lost 1 base, and 5 bases lay in between. Germline-derived CDR1 and CDR2 are SGHNT and YENEEA. The length of the CDR3 is 13 residues. The CDR3 sequence: CASSLQANTEAFF. CDR3 coding DNA: TGTGCCAGCAGCTTACAGGCGAACACTGAAGCTTTCTTT. The complete variable domain, with remaining parts taken from reference TRBV11-3 and TRBJ1-1, reads EAGVVQSPRYKIIEKKQPVAFWCNPISGHNTLYWYLQNLGQGPELLIRYENEEAVDDSQLPKDRFSAERLKGVDSTLKIQPAELGDSAVYLCASSLQANTEAFFGQGTRLTVV.

This CDR3 reads CASSLEGWGTEAFF. The CDR3 bases are TGCGCCAGCAGCTTGGAAGGGTGGGGTACTGAAGCTTTCTTT. The rearrangement uses TRBV5-1 and TRBJ1-1; D uncertain. Germline CDR1 and CDR2: SGHRS and YFSETQ. CDR3 length equals 14 residues. V was trimmed by 0 bases and J by 5 bases, leaving 11 bases between them.

The chain recombines TRBV12-3 or TRBV12-4 with TRBJ2-1, with 7 bases matching TRBD2. Trimming took 5 bases from V and 8 from J; bases not matched to a gene: 0. The CDR3 is made up of 11 amino acids. The CDR3 DNA sequence: TGTGCCAGCAGTCGGGGGGATGAGCAGTTCTTC. As protein: CASSRGDEQFF.

The rearrangement joins TRBV19 to TRBJ1-5; no reliable D call. The CDR3 totals 17 residues. Germline CDR1 reads LNHDA; CDR2 reads SQIVND (reference sequence). Trimming left V 0 bases short and J 0 bases short, with 12 bases between. CDR3 nucleotide sequence: TGTGCCAGTAGTATAGAAGGAAACATCTATAGCAATCAGCCCCAGCATTTT. Translating gives CASSIEGNIYSNQPQHF.

The rearrangement joins TRBV7-2 to TRBJ2-2; 7 nucleotides line up with TRBD2. Germline CDR1 reads SGHTA; CDR2 reads FQGNSA. V lost 4 bases to trimming and J lost 6 bases; unmatched junction nucleotides: 5. The CDR3 covers 14 residues. The CDR3 DNA reads as TGTGCCAGCAGCTCTCAGGGAGGGCCCGGGGAGCTGTTTTTT. Amino acids: CASSSQGGPGELFF.

This clone has just a few counts. The chain couples TRBV5-1 to TRBJ1-1, with 9 bases that match TRBD1. Trimming cost V 4 bases and J 0 bases; bases outside gene matches: 10. Germline loops: CDR1 SGHRS, CDR2 YFSETQ. The CDR3 has 17 amino acids. This CDR3 is CASSPGQGLFMNTEAFF. The CDR3 DNA reads as TGCGCCAGCAGCCCTGGACAGGGGCTCTTCATGAACACTGAAGCTTTCTTT.

V gene TRBV10-1 combines with J gene TRBJ2-1; D is perhaps TRBD1 or TRBD2 (6 bases each). The germline CDR1 and CDR2 sequences are WNHNN and SYGVQD (reference sequence). The V end lost 4 bases, the J end lost 8 bases, and 15 bases lay between the germline ends. The CDR3 is made up of 14 amino acids. The CDR3 protein is CASSGGGRGDEQFF. CDR3 nucleotide sequence: TGCGCCAGCAGTGGAGGGGGGCGCGGGGATGAGCAGTTCTTC.

The V call is TRBV7-2, the J call TRBJ1-5; D perhaps matches TRBD1 (5 bases). The V gene lost 0 bases and the J gene lost 7 bases, with 13 bases spanning the gap. Germline V gene data show CDR1 as SGHTA and CDR2 as FQGNSA. The CDR3 sequence is 15 residues long. The CDR3 protein is CASSLALPGSQPQHF. The CDR3 coding sequence is TGTGCCAGCAGCTTAGCGCTCCCAGGGAGCCAGCCCCAGCATTTT. The whole variable domain, filled in from reference TRBV7-2 and TRBJ1-5, reads GAGVSQSPSNKVTEKGKDVELRCDPISGHTALYWYRQSLGQGLEFLIYFQGNSAPDKSGLPSDRFSAERTGGSVSTLTIQRTQQEDSAVYLCASSLALPGSQPQHFGDGTRLSIL.

The J gene is TRBJ2-3, the V gene TRBV7-8; perhaps TRBD2 as D (7 bases). Germline CDR1 reads SGHVS; CDR2 reads FQNEAQ. The CDR3 totals 16 residues. Trimming shortened V by 5 bases and J by 6 bases, and 21 bases separated the two germline ends. The CDR3 reads CASSHFPRGRGDTQYF. CDR3 DNA sequence: TGTGCCAGCAGCCATTTCCCCCGAGGGAGGGGGGATACGCAGTATTTT.

This sequence joins TRBV7-9 and TRBJ2-3; D might be TRBD2 (6 bases). Germline loops: CDR1 SEHNR, CDR2 FQNEAQ (reference sequence). V was trimmed by 5 bases and J by 5 bases, leaving 14 bases between them. The CDR3 sequence is 14 residues long. CDR3 nucleotide sequence: TGTGCCAGCAGCATCCACGGGAGAGGAGATACGCAGTATTTT. It is translated as CASSIHGRGDTQYF.

This chain uses TRBV15 with TRBJ1-1, with D possibly matching TRBD1 (6 bases). The germline gives CDR1 LNHNV, CDR2 YYDKDF (reference sequence). Trimming removed 4 bases from V and 1 base from J, with 10 bases in between. The CDR3 has 14 residues. The CDR3 bases are TGTGCCACCAGCACTACAGGGAGGAACACTGAAGCTTTCTTT. Encoded protein: CATSTTGRNTEAFF.

The chain joins TRBV11-3 to TRBJ2-5; 12 bases are shared with TRBD2. This CDR3 spans 17 amino acids. Trimming cost V 1 base and J 5 bases; bases outside gene matches: 8. Germline lookup yields CDR1 SGHNT and CDR2 YENEEA. The CDR3 sequence is CASSLGRTSGKLETQYF. In DNA, the CDR3 is TGTGCCAGCAGCTTAGGCCGGACTAGCGGGAAATTGGAGACCCAGTACTTC. Full variable domain (rest looked up from reference TRBV11-3 and TRBJ2-5): EAGVVQSPRYKIIEKKQPVAFWCNPISGHNTLYWYLQNLGQGPELLIRYENEEAVDDSQLPKDRFSAERLKGVDSTLKIQPAELGDSAVYLCASSLGRTSGKLETQYFGPGTRLLVL.

The rearrangement joins TRBV5-6 to TRBJ1-1; 7 positions match TRBD1. Germline V gene sequence: CDR1 SGHDT, CDR2 YYEEEE. CDR3 size: 12 residues. The CDR3 sequence is CAVHRGNTEAFF. As DNA, the CDR3 is TGTGCAGTCCACAGGGGTAACACTGAAGCTTTCTTT.

The gene calls are TRBV5-4 and TRBJ1-1, with TRBD1 identical over 9 bases. This CDR3 contains 15 residues. Germline-derived CDR1 and CDR2 are SGHNT and YYREEE (reference sequence). V shed 2 bases, J shed 0 bases, and the junction held 2 bases outside the gene matches. Here the CDR3 reads CASSFRQGVNTEAFF. The CDR3 coding sequence is TGTGCCAGCAGCTTTAGACAGGGGGTGAACACTGAAGCTTTCTTT.

This chain joins TRBV6-2 or TRBV6-3 and TRBJ1-1; D gene unclear. This CDR3 region has 14 residues. V dropped 0 bases and J dropped 6 bases, with 11 bases sitting between them. Germline CDR1 MNHEY, CDR2 SVGEGT. The CDR3 loop is CASSYSITIPEAFF. In nucleotides, the CDR3 is TGTGCCAGCAGTTACTCGATTACAATTCCTGAAGCTTTCTTT.

The chain has TRBV9 and TRBJ2-1; D is ambiguous. Germline assignment: CDR1 SGDLS and CDR2 YYNGEE. The CDR3 length is 17 residues. V was trimmed by 0 bases and J by 0 bases, leaving 13 bases between them. CDR3: CASSVGSNPSSYNEQFF. The CDR3 bases are TGTGCCAGCAGCGTAGGAAGTAATCCCAGCTCCTACAATGAGCAGTTCTTC.

This chain links TRBV4-2 with TRBJ2-1, with a weak D call TRBD1 (5 bases). V shed 1 base and J shed 8 bases, with 21 bases lying between them. Germline V gene data show CDR1 as LGHNA and CDR2 as YNFKEQ. This CDR3 has 17 amino acids. The CDR3: CASSQVGSARPRDEQFF. CDR3 sequence (DNA): TGTGCCAGCAGCCAAGTGGGATCAGCGCGACCCAGGGATGAGCAGTTCTTC.

The V call is TRBV5-4, the J call TRBJ1-5; 7 bases map to TRBD1. Trimming cost V 0 bases and J 7 bases; bases outside gene matches: 4. The CDR3 sequence is 14 residues long. Germline V gene data show CDR1 as SGHNT and CDR2 as YYREEE (reference sequence). The CDR3 sequence: CASSLDRGRQPQHF. The CDR3 DNA follows: TGTGCCAGCAGCTTGGACAGGGGTCGGCAGCCCCAGCATTTT.

This sequence joins TRBV11-3 and TRBJ1-1; D is uncertain. CDR1 is SGHNT, CDR2 YENEEA, per germline. V was shortened by 5 bases and J by 1 base, with 8 bases between the two germline ends. The CDR3 has 13 residues. CDR3 bases: TGTGCCAGCAGCCGTCAGCAGAACACTGAAGCTTTCTTT. Its translation is CASSRQQNTEAFF.

The genes are TRBV28 and TRBJ2-1, with D hard to call. Germline loops: CDR1 MDHEN, CDR2 SYDVKM. The CDR3 sequence is 16 residues long. The V end was cut by 4 bases, the J end by 9 bases, with 22 bases between. The CDR3 nucleotides are TGTGCCAGCAGTTCCCAACGGCGCTCCGAAGATGGTGAGCAGTTCTTC. Amino acid sequence: CASSSQRRSEDGEQFF.